Below, 23 T cell receptor beta chains from the same sample are listed, as sequenced in a study of T cells in Graves' hyperthyroidism and ophthalmopathy. RNA transcripts served as the template for amplifying TCR beta CDR3 regions. The HTBI set primed first-round TCR CDR3 RT-PCR. TCRdb re-analysed the multiplex PCR reads in MiXCR, keeping a single row per CDR3 protein. The table has tens of thousands of distinct CDR3 sequences, approximately 58% seen once. Sequenced material: peripheral blood or thyroid tissue (not recorded which). The receptors originated from a man in his late teens or twenties with Graves' hyperthyroidism.

This rearrangement joins TRBV29-1 to TRBJ1-4, with 9 bases lining up with TRBD1. The CDR3 spans 14 residues. Germline V gives CDR1 SQVTM, CDR2 ANQGSEA. V gave up 6 bases and J gave up 5 bases; unmatched junction bases: 7. CDR3 in DNA: TGCAGCGTGGGCACAGGGGGCTGGAATGAAAAACTGTTTTTT. Its protein product is CSVGTGGWNEKLFF.

The CDR3 region is CSVEGTGANVLTF. The CDR3 nucleotides read TGCAGCGTTGAAGGGACTGGGGCCAACGTCCTGACTTTC. J is TRBJ2-6 and V is TRBV29-1; D gene uncertain. The CDR3 sequence is 13 residues long. Trimming took off 1 base at V and 2 bases at J, with 3 bases between the two ends. Germline V CDR1 and CDR2: SQVTM, ANQGSEA.

The chain links TRBV10-2 to TRBJ1-1, with D unclear. The CDR3 extends over 13 amino acids. Germline V gene data show CDR1 as WSHSY and CDR2 as SAAADI. V lost 2 bases and J 3 bases, leaving 7 bases between the germline ends. CDR3 amino acids: CASSEDVHTEAFF. Written as DNA, the CDR3 is TGCGCCAGCAGTGAGGACGTACACACTGAAGCTTTCTTT.

The V and J genes are TRBV7-9 and TRBJ1-6; TRBD1 might be the D (6 bases). The CDR3 covers 13 residues. Trimming pared 8 bases from V and 10 bases from J, leaving 15 bases between. Germline V lookup: CDR1 SEHNR, CDR2 FQNEAQ (reference sequence). The CDR3 coding sequence is TGTGCCAGCCGTCCCAGGGGCCGGTCACCCCTCCACTTT. Its translation: CASRPRGRSPLHF.

This clonotype has at least ten counts. The J gene is TRBJ1-1, the V gene TRBV20-1; D remains ambiguous. The CDR3 length is 12 residues. Per germline, CDR1 DFQATT and CDR2 SNEGSKA (reference sequence). Deletions cut 3 bases from V and 8 bases from J, with 13 bases between. CDR3 in amino acids: CSASRTVTEAFF. The CDR3 nucleotides are TGCAGTGCTAGCCGGACCGTTACCGAAGCTTTCTTT.

The chain employs TRBV20-1 and TRBJ2-5, with 9 bases aligning to TRBD2. J gave up 5 bases and V 5 bases, and 9 bases lay outside the gene matches. The germline V gene encodes CDR1 DFQATT and CDR2 SNEGSKA (reference sequence). This CDR3 spans 14 amino acids. The CDR3 here is CSASVAGGQETQYF. The CDR3 DNA is TGCAGTGCTTCAGTGGCGGGGGGGCAGGAGACCCAGTACTTC.

CDR3: CATAAGGISNSPLHF. The CDR3 DNA sequence: TGTGCCACCGCAGCGGGGGGGATTAGTAATTCACCCCTCCACTTT. This sequence joins TRBV15 and TRBJ1-6; the D gene is possibly TRBD1 (5 bases). The CDR3 covers 15 residues. CDR1 is LNHNV and CDR2 is YYDKDF in the germline V gene (reference sequence). Trimming left V 8 bases short and J 6 bases short, with 17 bases between.

CDR3 DNA: TGCAGCGTGAGGCCCGGGACTAGCGGGAGCCCACAGAACACCGGGGAGCTGTTTTTT. Its translation is CSVRPGTSGSPQNTGELFF. V gene TRBV29-1 combines with J gene TRBJ2-2, with 14 bases identical to TRBD2. CDR1 and CDR2 from the germline V gene are SQVTM and ANQGSEA. The CDR3 is made up of 19 amino acids. Losses at the gene ends were 6 bases for V and 1 base for J; bases not matched to a gene: 13.

This clonotype was seen more than once but under ten times. The CDR3 loop reads CASSLDGDQPQYF. CDR3 sequence (DNA): TGTGCCAGCAGTTTGGACGGGGACCAGCCCCAGTACTTC. The J gene is TRBJ2-5, the V gene TRBV12-3 or TRBV12-4; perhaps D is TRBD1 or TRBD2 (5 bases each). Trimming pared 3 bases from V and 9 bases from J, leaving 14 bases between. The CDR3 consists of 13 residues.

This chain links TRBV2 with TRBJ2-2; TRBD2 aligns across 9 bases. This CDR3 is built from 14 residues. V gave up 3 bases and J gave up 7 bases; unmatched junction bases: 3. CDR1 is SNHLY and CDR2 is FYNNEI in the germline V gene. The CDR3 reads CASSEGLAGGELFF. CDR3 sequence (DNA): TGTGCCAGCAGTGAGGGACTAGCTGGCGGGGAGCTGTTTTTT.

This clonotype was found many times. The chain recombines TRBV4-3 with TRBJ2-7, with 8 bases aligning to TRBD2. CDR1 LGHNA and CDR2 YSLEER come from the germline V gene. V was pared by 0 bases and J by 5 bases, with 6 bases of the junction left unmatched. The length of the CDR3 is 15 residues. The DNA for the CDR3 is TGCGCCAGCAGCCAAGAGCCGGGGCGGGAGGACGAGCAGTACTTC. This codes for CASSQEPGREDEQYF.

This clonotype was observed many times. The chain has TRBV6-6 and TRBJ2-3; D is unresolved. Per germline, CDR1 MNHNY and CDR2 SVGAGI (reference sequence). Trimming took off 7 bases at V and 3 bases at J, with 17 bases between the two ends. CDR3 length: 15 residues. CDR3 amino acids: CASTRASGRTDTQYF. CDR3 in DNA: TGTGCCAGCACCCGAGCGTCGGGCCGAACAGATACGCAGTATTTT.

V is TRBV6-4 and J is TRBJ1-1; D remains ambiguous. This CDR3 has 15 residues. The V end lost 2 bases, the J end lost 3 bases, and 13 bases lay between the germline ends. The V gene's germline CDR1 is MRHNA and CDR2 SNTAGT. The CDR3 nucleotides are TGTGCCAGCAGTGACCGCCCCGGCCGATACACTGAAGCTTTCTTT. Translating gives CASSDRPGRYTEAFF.

This clonotype was seen many times. The chain combines TRBV19 with TRBJ2-2, with 13 bases fitting TRBD2. V lost 10 bases to trimming and J lost 6 bases; unmatched junction nucleotides: 5. The CDR3 runs 14 residues. Germline V gives CDR1 LNHDA, CDR2 SQIVND (reference sequence). The chain's CDR3 is CATGTSGTPGELFF. The DNA of the CDR3 is TGTGCCACCGGGACTAGCGGGACCCCCGGGGAGCTGTTTTTT.

The chain has TRBV7-9 and TRBJ1-5; D may be TRBD1 (6 bases). Germline V gene sequence: CDR1 SEHNR, CDR2 FQNEAQ (reference sequence). The CDR3 sequence is 14 residues long. V was clipped by 0 bases and J by 7 bases, with 10 bases between them. In DNA, the CDR3 is TGTGCCAGCAGCTTAGCGGGGGCGCGACAGCCCCAGCATTTT. Its translation is CASSLAGARQPQHF.

Points on this clonotype: At one end the junction does not follow the germline gene, possibly because of a read error. The genes are TRBV7-9 and TRBJ1-1, with unresolved D. This CDR3 has 13 residues. Germline CDR1 and CDR2: SEHNR and FQNEAQ (reference sequence). The CDR3 loop reads CASSRDPNTEALF. The CDR3 DNA reads TGTGCCAGCAGCCGCGACCCGAACACTGAAGCTCTCTTT.

This clonotype was found many times. The junction departs from the called germline gene at one end, perhaps through a read error. The chain links TRBV2 to TRBJ2-2, with D perhaps matching TRBD2 (6 bases). The CDR3 extends over 15 amino acids. Germline V CDR1 and CDR2: SNHLY, FYNNEI. The CDR3 DNA reads TGTGCCAGCAGTGAAGTCGGCGGGAACACCGGGGAGCTGCTTTTT. Amino acid sequence: CASSEVGGNTGELLF.

This chain joins TRBV7-8 and TRBJ1-5, with TRBD1 matching 7 bases. Germline trimming cut 6 bases from V and 3 bases from J; bases unmatched to any gene: 8. From germline, CDR1 is SGHVS and CDR2 FQNEAQ. The CDR3 runs 15 residues. CDR3 sequence (DNA): TGTGCCAGCAGATCACAGGGGTTTGACAATCAGCCCCAGCATTTT. It specifies CASRSQGFDNQPQHF.

The gene calls are TRBV10-1 and TRBJ1-6, with D perhaps matching TRBD1 (5 bases). The CDR3 spans 14 residues. Trimming cost V 4 bases and J 7 bases, with 11 bases left between them. Germline CDR1 and CDR2: WNHNN and SYGVQD (reference sequence). CDR3 protein: CASSVQGRNSPLHF. The CDR3 region has the DNA TGCGCCAGCAGTGTCCAGGGACGAAATTCACCCCTCCACTTT.

Note on this clonotype: Sequence at one end of the junction differs from germline and may be a read error. The chain's CDR3 is CSAKSNGDTIYF. The CDR3 coding sequence is TGCAGTGCTAAGTCTAATGGAGACACCATATATTTT. The chain carries TRBV20-1 and TRBJ1-3; D unclear. Per the germline V gene, CDR1 is DFQATT and CDR2 is SNEGSKA (reference sequence). The CDR3 runs to 12 residues.

As to this clonotype: The junction differs from germline at one of its ends, possibly a read error. The V call is TRBV6-5, the J call TRBJ2-6; maybe TRBD1 (6 bases). The CDR3 covers 18 residues. Germline-derived CDR1 and CDR2 are MNHEY and SVGAGI. Written as DNA, the CDR3 is TGTGCCACCAGTGCCCCCGGGGACACCTTCTCTGGGGCCAACGTCCTGACTTTC. Its protein product is CATSAPGDTFSGANVLTF.

This clonotype was seen ten or more times. The chain uses TRBV6-5 and TRBJ2-5, with 8 bases matching TRBD1. The CDR3 loop spans 17 amino acids. In germline, CDR1 is MNHEY, CDR2 SVGAGI. The V and J ends lost 0 bases and 6 bases, in that order; junction bases with no gene match: 12. The CDR3 reads CASSYSTPGQEGKTQYF. The CDR3 bases are TGTGCCAGCAGTTACTCGACCCCGGGACAGGAGGGAAAGACCCAGTACTTC.

V and J are TRBV7-2 and TRBJ1-6; no firm D call. CDR1 is SGHTA, CDR2 FQGNSA, per germline. Trimming cost V 1 base and J 6 bases, with 10 bases left between them. This CDR3 comprises 15 residues. The CDR3 bases are TGTGCCAGCAGCTTAGGGGCCAGCGGTAATTCACCCCTCCACTTT. As protein: CASSLGASGNSPLHF.